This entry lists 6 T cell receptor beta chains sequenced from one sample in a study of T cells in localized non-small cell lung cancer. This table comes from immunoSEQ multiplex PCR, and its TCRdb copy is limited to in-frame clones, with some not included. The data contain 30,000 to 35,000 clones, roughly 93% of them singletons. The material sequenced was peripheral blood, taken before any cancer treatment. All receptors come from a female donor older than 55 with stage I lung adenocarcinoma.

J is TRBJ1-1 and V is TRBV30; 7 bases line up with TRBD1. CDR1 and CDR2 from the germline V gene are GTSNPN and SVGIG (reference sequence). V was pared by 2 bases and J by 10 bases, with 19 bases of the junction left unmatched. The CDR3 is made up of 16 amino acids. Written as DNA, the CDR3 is TGTGCCTGGAGTTTTTCGGTCAGGGGGTCGGGATCAGGAGCTTTCTTT. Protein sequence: CAWSFSVRGSGSGAFF.

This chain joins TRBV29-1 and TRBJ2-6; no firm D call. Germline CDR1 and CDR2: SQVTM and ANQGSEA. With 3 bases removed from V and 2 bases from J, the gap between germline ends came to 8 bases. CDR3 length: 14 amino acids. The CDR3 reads CSVETPPGANVLTF. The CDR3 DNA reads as TGCAGCGTTGAGACACCTCCTGGGGCCAACGTCCTGACTTTC.

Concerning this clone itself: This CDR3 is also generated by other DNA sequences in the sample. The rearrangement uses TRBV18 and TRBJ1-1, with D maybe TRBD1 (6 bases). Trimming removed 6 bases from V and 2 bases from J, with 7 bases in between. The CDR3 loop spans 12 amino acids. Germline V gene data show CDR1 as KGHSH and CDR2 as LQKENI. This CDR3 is CASSDRNTEAFF. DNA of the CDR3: TGTGCCAGCTCGGACAGAAACACTGAAGCTTTCTTT.

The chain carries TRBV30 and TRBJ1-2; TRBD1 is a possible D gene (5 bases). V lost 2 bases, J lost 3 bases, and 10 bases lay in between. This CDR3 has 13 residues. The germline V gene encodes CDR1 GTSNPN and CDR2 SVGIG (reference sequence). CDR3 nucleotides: TGTGCCTGGAGTTTGGGGGTAGACTATGGCTACACCTTC. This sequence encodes CAWSLGVDYGYTF.

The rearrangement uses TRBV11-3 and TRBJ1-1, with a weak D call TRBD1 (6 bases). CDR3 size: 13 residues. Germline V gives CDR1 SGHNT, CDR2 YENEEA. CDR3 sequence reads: CAIGPGVGTEAFF. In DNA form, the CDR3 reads TGTGCGATTGGGCCAGGGGTAGGGACTGAAGCTTTCTTT.

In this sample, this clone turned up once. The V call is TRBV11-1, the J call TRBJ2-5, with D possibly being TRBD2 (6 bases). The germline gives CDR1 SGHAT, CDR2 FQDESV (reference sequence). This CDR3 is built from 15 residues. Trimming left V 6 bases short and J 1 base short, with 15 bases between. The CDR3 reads CASREGTFTQETQYF. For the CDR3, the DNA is TGTGCCAGCAGGGAAGGGACTTTTACCCAAGAGACCCAGTACTTC. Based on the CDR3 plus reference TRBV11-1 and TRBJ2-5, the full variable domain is EAEVAQSPRYKITEKSQAVAFWCDPISGHATLYWYRQILGQGPELLVQFQDESVVDDSQLPKDRFSAERLKGVDSTLKIQPAELGDSAMYLCASREGTFTQETQYFGPGTRLLVL.